The rows below give T cell receptor beta chains drawn from one sample of a study of T cells in Graves' hyperthyroidism and ophthalmopathy. TCRdb processed the multiplex PCR reads anew with MiXCR; each CDR3 protein has one entry. The data show around 570,000 distinct CDR3 sequences, around 20% seen once. The sample comprised blood. The receptors were sampled from a middle-aged man with Graves' ophthalmopathy. The CDR3 runs from the conserved cysteine through the conserved F or W. The D gene is left open where the match is weak. Only part of the rows carry a size: once, few, many, or a class if the clone is expanded.

size	D	V	J	length	CDR3	DNA
many	.	TRBV2	TRBJ1-4	14	CASSYGQVDEKLFF	TGTGCCAGCAGCTACGGGCAGGTCGATGAAAAACTGTTTTTT
many	.	TRBV2	TRBJ1-5	14	CASSAGLLNQPQHF	TGTGCCAGCAGTGCGGGTCTGTTGAATCAGCCCCAGCATTTT
many	.	TRBV20-1	TRBJ2-3	13	CSARGGSQDTQYF	TGCAGTGCTAGAGGCGGCTCCCAGGATACGCAGTATTTT
.	.	TRBV5-6	TRBJ2-1	19	CASSASKSQKIYQGYEQFF	TGTGCCAGCAGCGCCTCAAAATCCCAAAAAATTTACCAGGGTTATGAGCAGTTCTTC
few	TRBD1	TRBV5-1	TRBJ1-1	15	CASSIRTGDNTEAFF	TGCGCCAGCAGCATAAGGACAGGGGACAACACTGAAGCTTTCTTT
once	.	TRBV6-1	TRBJ2-4	13	CASSEGAKNIQYF	TGTGCCAGCAGCGAGGGGGCCAAAAACATTCAGTACTTC
.	.	TRBV12-3/TRBV12-4	TRBJ1-5	14	CASSPNQGRQPQHF	TGTGCCAGCAGCCCGAACCAGGGGAGGCAGCCCCAGCATTTT
.	.	TRBV5-4	TRBJ1-2	13	CASTGGGNYGYTF	TGTGCCAGCACCGGGGGCGGTAACTATGGCTACACCTTC
few	TRBD1	TRBV6-2/TRBV6-3	TRBJ2-7	12	CASGNRGYEQYF	TGTGCCAGCGGGAACAGGGGCTACGAGCAGTACTTC
many	.	TRBV18	TRBJ2-5	14	CASSPLPGEETQYF	TGTGCCAGCTCACCGTTACCCGGGGAAGAGACCCAGTACTTC
.	TRBD1	TRBV3-1	TRBJ2-1	14	CASTMDRGNNEQFF	TGTGCCAGCACCATGGACAGGGGAAACAATGAGCAGTTCTTC
.	TRBD1	TRBV28	TRBJ1-2	12	CASSSTGAGYTF	TGTGCCAGCAGTTCGACAGGGGCGGGCTACACCTTC
.	.	TRBV5-1	TRBJ2-2	13	CASSPAITGELFF	TGCGCCAGCAGCCCCGCGATAACCGGGGAGCTGTTTTTT
many	.	TRBV5-1	TRBJ2-3	15	CASSLSGGYTDTQYF	TGCGCCAGCAGCTTATCCGGGGGCTACACAGATACGCAGTATTTT
.	TRBD2	TRBV28	TRBJ2-7	21	CASSPHGLAGGIRGSDYEQCF	TGTGCCAGCAGCCCTCACGGATTAGCGGGAGGGATACGGGGAAGCGACTACGAGCAGTGCTTC
.	TRBD1	TRBV30	TRBJ2-2	15	CAWTRTGGGTGELFF	TGTGCCTGGACGCGGACAGGGGGCGGCACCGGGGAGCTGTTTTTT
.	.	TRBV20-1	TRBJ1-1	14	CNASSARMNTEAFF	TGCAATGCTTCGTCAGCTCGCATGAACACTGAAGCTTTCTTT
many	TRBD1	TRBV10-3	TRBJ1-1	13	CAIRQGLNTEAFF	TGTGCCATCAGACAGGGGCTGAACACTGAAGCTTTCTTT